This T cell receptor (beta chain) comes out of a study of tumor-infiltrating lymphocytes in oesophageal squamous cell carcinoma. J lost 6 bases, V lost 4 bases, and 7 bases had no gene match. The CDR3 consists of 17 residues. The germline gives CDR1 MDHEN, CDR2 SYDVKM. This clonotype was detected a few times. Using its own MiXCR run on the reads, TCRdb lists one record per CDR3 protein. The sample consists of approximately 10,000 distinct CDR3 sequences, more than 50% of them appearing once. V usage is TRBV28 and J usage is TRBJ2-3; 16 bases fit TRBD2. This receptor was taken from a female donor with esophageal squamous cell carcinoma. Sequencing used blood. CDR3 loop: CASSSPGLAGGADTQYF. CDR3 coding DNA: TGTGCCAGCAGTTCTCCGGGACTAGCGGGAGGGGCGGATACGCAGTATTTT. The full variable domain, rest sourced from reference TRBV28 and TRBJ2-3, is DVKVTQSSRYLVKRTGEKVFLECVQDMDHENMFWYRQDPGLGLRLIYFSYDVKMKEKGDIPEGYSVSREKKERFSLILESASTNQTSMYLCASSSPGLAGGADTQYFGPGTRLTVL.